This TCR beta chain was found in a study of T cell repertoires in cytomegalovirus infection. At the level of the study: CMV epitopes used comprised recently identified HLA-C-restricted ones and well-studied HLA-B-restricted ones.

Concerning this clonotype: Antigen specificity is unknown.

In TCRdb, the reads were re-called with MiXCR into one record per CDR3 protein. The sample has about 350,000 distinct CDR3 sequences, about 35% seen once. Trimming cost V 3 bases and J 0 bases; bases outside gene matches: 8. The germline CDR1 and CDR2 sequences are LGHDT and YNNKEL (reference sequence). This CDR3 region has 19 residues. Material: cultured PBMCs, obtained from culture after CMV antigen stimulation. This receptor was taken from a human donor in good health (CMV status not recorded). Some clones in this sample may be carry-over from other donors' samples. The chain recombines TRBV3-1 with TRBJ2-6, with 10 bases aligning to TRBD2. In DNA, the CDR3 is TGTGCCAGCAGCCAGTACCCGGGACTAGCGAACTCTGGGGCCAACGTCCTGACTTTC. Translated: CASSQYPGLANSGANVLTF.